This T cell receptor (beta chain) derives from a study of T cell repertoires in cytomegalovirus infection. Study background: Shared public TCR beta signatures pointed to both CMV infection and a matching HLA type. Study-wide results and limits: The response measured ex vivo was dominated by TCR beta clonotypes (HLA-C-restricted and CMV-specific). Frequencies of public TCR beta families were cumulated, and this identified carriers of CMV plus the relevant HLA.

One entry per CDR3 protein, called by TCRdb with MiXCR from the reads. Among approximately 700,000 distinct CDR3 sequences listed, less than 40% were seen once. In the case of this clonotype: The antigen remains undetermined.

Germline-derived CDR1 and CDR2 are LNHDA and SQIVND (reference sequence). The CDR3 is 12 amino acids. Trimming stripped 5 bases from V and 7 bases from J, with 12 bases between. The receptor was derived from a human donor in good health (CMV status not recorded). Some clones in this sample may be carry-over from other donors' samples. The rearrangement links TRBV19 to TRBJ2-7; a weak D match, TRBD2 (5 bases). The material sequenced was PBMCs. This CDR3 is CASSASPGEQYF. In DNA form, the CDR3 reads TGTGCCAGTAGTGCCTCACCGGGGGAGCAGTACTTC.